This is a list of T cell receptor beta chains from one sample in a study of blood T cell repertoires in COVID-19. Sequencing used immunoSEQ multiplex PCR; TCRdb keeps in-frame clones, though not all of them. The sample yields under 65,000 clones, 70% to 90% seen once. Material: peripheral blood. These receptor sequences come from a man in his sixties with acute or convalescent COVID-19. The CDR3 runs from the conserved cysteine through the conserved F or W. A D gene is named only where the DNA matches it firmly. Clone sizes are given selectively: once, few, many, or a class where the clone is expanded.

TRBV27	TRBJ2-2	TRBD2	-	TGTGCCAGCAGATTAGCGGGAGGGCCGGACGGGGAGCTGTTTTTT	CASRLAGGPDGELFF
TRBV11-3	TRBJ2-3	-	-	TGTGCCAGCAGCTTACAAGGACTCAACACAGATACGCAGTATTTT	CASSLQGLNTDTQYF
TRBV7-3	TRBJ2-1	TRBD1	-	TGTGCCAGCAGCTCCGGGACAGGGGGGAAAGAGCAGTTCTTC	CASSSGTGGKEQFF
TRBV19	TRBJ1-3	-	-	TGTGCCAGTAGGGCAGTCCGCTCTGGAAACACCATATATTTT	CASRAVRSGNTIYF
TRBV28	TRBJ2-7	-	once	TGTGCCAGCAGTTTACATCCCGAGGGGAGGGAGCAGTACTTC	CASSLHPEGREQYF
TRBV21-1	TRBJ2-7	-	-	TGTGCCAGCAGCAAACCCCGGTATGAGAACGAGCAGTACTTC	CASSKPRYENEQYF
TRBV15	TRBJ2-7	TRBD2	once	TGTGCCACCAGCCTTTCACGGGACTACTTCTACGAGCAGTACTTC	CATSLSRDYFYEQYF
TRBV27	TRBJ1-2	TRBD1	-	TGTGCCAGCAGCAAAACAGGGGGGAAGGGCTATGGCTACACCTTC	CASSKTGGKGYGYTF
TRBV18	TRBJ2-7	-	-	TGTGCCAGCTCAGTGTCCGTGAGCGAGCAGTACTTC	CASSVSVSEQYF
TRBV6-1	TRBJ1-5	-	-	TGTGCCAGCAGTGAAGGGGGGGGGAATCAGCCCCAGCATTTT	CASSEGGGNQPQHF
TRBV27	TRBJ2-5	TRBD1	-	TGTGCCAGCAGTCCTTATGGGGGACAGGGCCAAGAGACCCAGTACTTC	CASSPYGGQGQETQYF
TRBV27	TRBJ1-6	-	-	TGTGCCAGCAGTTTAGGGAGGGTTAATTCACCCCTCCACTTT	CASSLGRVNSPLHF
TRBV10-3	TRBJ2-2	TRBD1	-	TGTGCCATCAGGACCGGGACAGGGGACACCGGGGAGCTGTTTTTT	CAIRTGTGDTGELFF
TRBV7-2	TRBJ1-2	TRBD1	once	TGTGCCAGCAGCCTACAAACGGACAGGGTCTATCCGCTTGACTACACCTTC	CASSLQTDRVYPLDYTF
TRBV24-1	TRBJ2-7	-	-	TGTGCCACCAGTGATTTCAACAGTGGGGCCGGCGAGCAGTACTTC	CATSDFNSGAGEQYF
TRBV2	TRBJ2-7	-	-	TGTGCCAGCAGTGACCACAGGGTCATCTACGAGCAGTACTTC	CASSDHRVIYEQYF
TRBV5-4	TRBJ1-2	TRBD1	-	TGTGCCAGCAGCTCCCAGGGGGCGAGCAGCTATGGCTACACCTTC	CASSSQGASSYGYTF
TRBV19	TRBJ2-1	TRBD2	-	TGTGCCAGTAGTATAGTTGCGGGAGGGCAACAGCAGTTCTTC	CASSIVAGGQQQFF
TRBV5-4	TRBJ2-1	TRBD2	-	TGTGCCAGCACTGTGAGGACTAGCGGGAGCGATGAGCAGTTCTTC	CASTVRTSGSDEQFF
TRBV13	TRBJ2-1	-	-	TGTGCCAGCAGCCGACCGGAGGAGAGGAATGAGCAGTTCTTC	CASSRPEERNEQFF
TRBV3-1/TRBV3-2	TRBJ2-1	TRBD2	-	TGTGCCAGCAGCCTAGCGGGGGGGCATCATGGTGAGCAGTTCTTC	CASSLAGGHHGEQFF
TRBV5-6	TRBJ1-1	-	-	TGTGCCAGCAGCTTAGTACTCTCTGAAGCTTTCTTT	CASSLVLSEAFF
TRBV5-6	TRBJ2-7	TRBD1	-	TGTGCCAGCAGCCTACCGGGACAGGGAATTTCCTACGAGCAGTACTTC	CASSLPGQGISYEQYF
TRBV6-1	TRBJ2-2	TRBD1	-	TGTGCCAGCAGTGAAACCGGGACAGCGAACACCGGGGAGCTGTTTTTT	CASSETGTANTGELFF
TRBV27	TRBJ2-1	TRBD2	-	TGTGCCAGCAGTCTTCGTTTCTTGGGGACTAGCGGAACTGAGGGCCTATACAATGAGCAGTTCTTC	CASSLRFLGTSGTEGLYNEQFF
TRBV7-9	TRBJ1-3	-	-	TGTGCCAGCAGCAAACAGGGAGCCTCTGGAAACACCATATATTTT	CASSKQGASGNTIYF
TRBV7-8	TRBJ2-1	TRBD2	few	TGTGCCAGCAGCTTACCCTACCGATTAGCGGGAGGGCGGGGTGAGCAGTTCTTC	CASSLPYRLAGGRGEQFF
TRBV7-9	TRBJ2-3	TRBD2	-	TGTGCCAGCAGCCAGACTAGCGGGAGTGGGACAGATACGCAGTATTTT	CASSQTSGSGTDTQYF
TRBV28	TRBJ2-7	TRBD1	-	TGTGCCAGCTCGGACAGGGCCGAGCAGTACTTC	CASSDRAEQYF
TRBV12-5	TRBJ2-1	TRBD1	-	TGTGCTAGTGGTCCAGCAACAGGGGCCCCTAATGAGCAGTTCTTC	CASGPATGAPNEQFF
TRBV29-1	TRBJ1-4	-	-	TGCAGCGTCAGGCGGACAGACGCAACTAATGAAAAACTGTTTTTT	CSVRRTDATNEKLFF
TRBV9	TRBJ2-1	TRBD2	-	TGTGCCAGCAGCGTGGGCGGGAGGAGCTACAATGAGCAGTTCTTC	CASSVGGRSYNEQFF
TRBV5-4	TRBJ1-5	-	-	TGTGCCAGCAGCTTGGGAAAACGAACCGGGAGGAATTTGAGGCATTTT	CASSLGKRTGRNLRHF
TRBV6-2/TRBV6-3	TRBJ2-3	TRBD2	-	TGTGCCAGCAGTTACTCGAGGAGACTAGCGGGGCCCAGCACAGATACGCAGTATTTT	CASSYSRRLAGPSTDTQYF
TRBV28	TRBJ2-6	-	-	TGTGCCAGCAAAGTCACTTCCTCTGGGGCCAACGTCCTGACTTTC	CASKVTSSGANVLTF
TRBV10-3	TRBJ2-3	TRBD2	-	TGTGCCATCAGTGAATCCCCGGGACTAGCGGGGACAAATACGCAGTATTTT	CAISESPGLAGTNTQYF
TRBV6-7	TRBJ2-3	TRBD2	-	TGTGCCAGCAGTCACCCTACCGGACCGGAGCGGGGGGGCCGCGCAGATACGCAGTATTTT	CASSHPTGPERGGRADTQYF
TRBV6-1	TRBJ2-5	TRBD2	-	TGTGCCAGCAGTGACCGGGCTAGCGGGTTCCAAGAGACCCAGTACTTC	CASSDRASGFQETQYF
TRBV23-1	TRBJ2-7	-	-	TGCGCCAGCACTCCCCCGCCATACTTAGACGAGCAGTACTTC	CASTPPPYLDEQYF
TRBV6-2/TRBV6-3	TRBJ2-7	-	-	TGTGCCAGCAGTTTCCTACAGCTTTACGAGCAGTACTTC	CASSFLQLYEQYF
TRBV19	TRBJ2-3	-	-	TGTGCCAGTAGTGCCCCCTTCGGAGGCCCCACAGATACGCAGTATTTT	CASSAPFGGPTDTQYF